This T cell receptor (beta chain) stems from a study of T-cell memory formation after mild COVID-19. 5'RACE with constant-segment primers built TCRalpha and TCRbeta cDNA libraries with UMIs. TCRdb re-derived calls from the 5' RACE reads in MiXCR, one entry per CDR3 protein. Found here are tens of thousands of distinct CDR3 sequences, 25% to 35% of them singletons; the top ten hold 40% to 45%. Trimming removed 3 bases from V and 2 bases from J; junction bases left unmatched: 3. Germline CDR1 LGHDT, CDR2 YNNKEL (reference sequence). This CDR3 contains 15 residues. This clonotype was sampled from a man aged 18 to 35 who had mild COVID-19 (a few samples of this study predate the infection). Cell type and time point are not known. The chain couples TRBV3-1 to TRBJ2-1; 8 bases are a match to TRBD2. Sequencing used PBMCs or a T cell subset sorted from them (not recorded which). CDR3 in amino acids: CASSQTGGPYNEQFF. As DNA, the CDR3 is TGTGCCAGCAGCCAGACGGGGGGGCCCTACAATGAGCAGTTCTTC.